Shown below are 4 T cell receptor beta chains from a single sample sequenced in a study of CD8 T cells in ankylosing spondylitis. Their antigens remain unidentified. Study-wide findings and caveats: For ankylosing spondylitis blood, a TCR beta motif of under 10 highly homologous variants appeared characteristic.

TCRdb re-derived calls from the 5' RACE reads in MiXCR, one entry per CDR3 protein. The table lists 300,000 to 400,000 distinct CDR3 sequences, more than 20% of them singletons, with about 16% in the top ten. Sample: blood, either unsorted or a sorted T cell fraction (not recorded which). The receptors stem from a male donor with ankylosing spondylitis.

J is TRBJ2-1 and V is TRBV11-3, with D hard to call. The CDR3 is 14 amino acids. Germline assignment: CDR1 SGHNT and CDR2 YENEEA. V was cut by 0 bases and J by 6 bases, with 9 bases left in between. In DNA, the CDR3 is TGTGCCAGCAGCTTAGACAGTATTGGCAATGAGCAGTTCTTC. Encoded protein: CASSLDSIGNEQFF. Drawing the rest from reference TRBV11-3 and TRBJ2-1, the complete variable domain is EAGVVQSPRYKIIEKKQPVAFWCNPISGHNTLYWYLQNLGQGPELLIRYENEEAVDDSQLPKDRFSAERLKGVDSTLKIQPAELGDSAVYLCASSLDSIGNEQFFGPGTRLTVL.

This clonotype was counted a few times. CDR3 sequence (DNA): TGTGCCAGCAGGACAGCGGGGTCGAGCTCCTACGAGCAGTACTTC. It is translated as CASRTAGSSSYEQYF. This chain connects TRBV12-3 or TRBV12-4 to TRBJ2-7, with 7 bases fitting TRBD2. This CDR3 comprises 15 residues. V lost 6 bases and J lost 0; bases outside the gene matches: 8.

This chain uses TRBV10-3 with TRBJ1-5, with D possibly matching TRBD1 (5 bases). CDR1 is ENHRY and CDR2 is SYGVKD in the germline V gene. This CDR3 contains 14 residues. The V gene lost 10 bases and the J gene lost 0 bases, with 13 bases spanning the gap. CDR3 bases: TGTGCCACTAGGGACGGCTATAGCAATCAGCCCCAGCATTTT. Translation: CATRDGYSNQPQHF.

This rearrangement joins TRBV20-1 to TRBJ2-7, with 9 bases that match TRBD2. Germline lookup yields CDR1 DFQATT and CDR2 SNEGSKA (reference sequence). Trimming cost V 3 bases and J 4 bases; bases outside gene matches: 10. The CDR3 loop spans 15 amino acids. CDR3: CSARMSGAGGYEQYF. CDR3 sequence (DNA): TGCAGTGCTAGGATGAGTGGCGCGGGAGGGTACGAGCAGTACTTC.